Listed below are T cell receptor beta chains from one sample, sequenced in a study of control samples from healthy donors and cancer patients. Sequencing was performed with immunoSEQ multiplex PCR; in TCRdb, only in-frame clones are kept and a portion is missing. This table has about 120,000 clones, 87% appearing once. The source material was blood. All receptors derive from a man aged 18 to 30 in good health. Both conserved end residues are part of each CDR3. D genes are given only for firm matches. The size of a clone is reported for some rows only, either as once, few or many, or as a class for expanded clones.

clone_size	cdr3_length	d_call	v_call	j_call	cdr3_nt	cdr3_aa
once	14	.	TRBV10-2	TRBJ2-1	TGCGCCAGCAGTAGGGGCGGACGGTGGAATGAGCAGTTCTTC	CASSRGGRWNEQFF
.	15	.	TRBV3-1/TRBV3-2	TRBJ2-6	TGTGCCAGCAGCCGTTCGAAGGCTGGGGCCAACGTCCTGACTTTC	CASSRSKAGANVLTF
.	16	.	TRBV5-6	TRBJ1-5	TGTGCCAGCAGCTTGGCCGCGCAGGGCAGCAATCAGCCCCAGCATTTT	CASSLAAQGSNQPQHF
.	18	TRBD1	TRBV28	TRBJ1-2	TGTGCCAGCAGTTTACGGGGGGCAGGGGGACTCTTTAACTATGGCTACACCTTC	CASSLRGAGGLFNYGYTF
.	15	TRBD1	TRBV9	TRBJ1-1	TGTGCCAGCAGTCTACTACAGGGGGCGTTGGCTGAAGCTTTCTTT	CASSLLQGALAEAFF
.	14	.	TRBV3-1/TRBV3-2	TRBJ1-2	TGTGCCAGCAGCCGGGGGGAGACTAACTATGGCTACACCTTC	CASSRGETNYGYTF
few	15	.	TRBV4-1	TRBJ2-7	TGCGCCAGCAGCTGGCGGGAACAGGGATCTAACGAGCAGTACTTC	CASSWREQGSNEQYF
.	12	.	TRBV27	TRBJ1-4	TGTGCCAGCGGAAGAGGTAATGAAAAACTGTTTTTT	CASGRGNEKLFF
.	15	TRBD1	TRBV19	TRBJ1-5	TGTGCCAGTAGTAGACAGAGACAGGGAGATCAGCCCCAGCATTTT	CASSRQRQGDQPQHF
.	15	TRBD2	TRBV3-1/TRBV3-2	TRBJ2-7	TGTGCCAGCAGCCAAGGGGGTTCGGGGGGGGGCGAGCAGTACTTC	CASSQGGSGGGEQYF
.	12	.	TRBV30	TRBJ2-7	TGTGCCTGGGGCAGGGGATCCTACGAGCAGTACTTC	CAWGRGSYEQYF
.	15	.	TRBV5-1	TRBJ1-4	TGCGCCAGCAGCTTGGACGGACAGAGGAATGAAAAACTGTTTTTT	CASSLDGQRNEKLFF
.	15	.	TRBV19	TRBJ1-1	TGTGCCAGTAGTTTCTTAGGACAGACGAACACTGAAGCTTTCTTT	CASSFLGQTNTEAFF
few	17	TRBD2	TRBV5-1	TRBJ2-3	TGCGCCAGCAGCTTGGTCGCAGCGGGAGGGAGCACAGATACGCAGTATTTT	CASSLVAAGGSTDTQYF
few	15	.	TRBV5-1	TRBJ1-5	TGCGCCAGCAGCCCCGACGGGCAACCAAATCAGCCCCAGCATTTT	CASSPDGQPNQPQHF
.	13	TRBD1	TRBV27	TRBJ1-5	TGTGCCAGCAGTTCCCACAGGGGTCAGCCCCAGCATTTT	CASSSHRGQPQHF
.	13	.	TRBV6-5	TRBJ2-5	TGTGCCAGCAGTTACCTGGCGGGAGAGACCCAGTACTTC	CASSYLAGETQYF
.	14	.	TRBV4-1	TRBJ2-1	TGCGCCAGCAGCCAAGATTCTAGCGAGGATGAGCAGTTCTTC	CASSQDSSEDEQFF
.	11	.	TRBV10-3	TRBJ2-5	TGTGCCATCAGGGAACGGGAGACCCAGTACTTC	CAIRERETQYF
few	16	TRBD1	TRBV7-9	TRBJ1-2	TGTGCCAGCAGCCCTATGGCGGACAGGCCGTTCTATGGCTACACCTTC	CASSPMADRPFYGYTF
.	14	.	TRBV3-1/TRBV3-2	TRBJ2-7	TGTGCCAGCAGCCCACCAGGCGTTAATTTTGAGCAGTACTTC	CASSPPGVNFEQYF
once	15	.	TRBV27	TRBJ2-5	TGTGCCAGCAGTTTATTCAGGGGCGGAGGAGAGACCCAGTACTTC	CASSLFRGGGETQYF
.	17	.	TRBV7-9	TRBJ2-1	TGTGCCAGCAGCTCCACACTGACTCACGGGATTTACAATGAGCAGTTCTTC	CASSSTLTHGIYNEQFF
.	13	TRBD2	TRBV6-5	TRBJ2-5	TGTGCCAGTTTAGCGGGAGTAGGAGAGACCCAGTACTTC	CASLAGVGETQYF
once	16	TRBD1	TRBV5-1	TRBJ2-5	TGCGCCAGCAGCTCTGCGGGACAGGGTTCAAGGGAGACCCAGTACTTC	CASSSAGQGSRETQYF
.	14	TRBD1	TRBV27	TRBJ2-7	TGTGCCAGCAGCAGGACAGGGGTTTCCTACGAGCAGTACTTC	CASSRTGVSYEQYF
.	13	.	TRBV14	TRBJ1-4	TGTGCCAGCAGCCAGGGACTAAATGAAAAACTGTTTTTT	CASSQGLNEKLFF
.	15	.	TRBV15	TRBJ2-7	TGTGCCACCAGCAGAGACCCGGGACGGACCTACGAGCAGTACTTC	CATSRDPGRTYEQYF
once	15	TRBD1	TRBV6-6	TRBJ1-1	TGTGCCAGCAGTGCCTCAGGGGGCTGGGGTACTGAAGCTTTCTTT	CASSASGGWGTEAFF
once	14	.	TRBV2	TRBJ1-2	TGTGCCAGCAGTGAATCCCAGGCCGGCTATGGCTACACCTTC	CASSESQAGYGYTF
.	13	.	TRBV3-1/TRBV3-2	TRBJ1-1	TGTGCCAGCAGCTTCCCAGGGGCGGCTGAAGCTTTCTTT	CASSFPGAAEAFF
.	14	.	TRBV5-4	TRBJ2-1	TGTGCCAGCAGCTCAGAACTGTCCTACAATGAGCAGTTCTTC	CASSSELSYNEQFF
.	13	.	TRBV7-2	TRBJ1-2	TGTGCCAGCAGCTTTGGGCAGAACTATGGCTACACCTTC	CASSFGQNYGYTF
.	16	TRBD1	TRBV28	TRBJ1-2	TGTGCCAGCAGTCCGAACCTGGGACAGGGGGCCCATGGCTACACCTTC	CASSPNLGQGAHGYTF
.	15	TRBD1	TRBV7-2	TRBJ1-5	TGTGCCAGCAGCTTTCCCGGACAGGGCAATCAGCCCCAGCATTTT	CASSFPGQGNQPQHF
.	15	.	TRBV21-1	TRBJ1-2	TGTGCCAGCAGCAAAGGATATAGGGCGGACTATGGCTACACCTTC	CASSKGYRADYGYTF
.	13	.	TRBV29-1	TRBJ1-2	TGCAGCGTTTGGCTGGGAGGGCCCTATGGCTACACCTTC	CSVWLGGPYGYTF
once	15	.	TRBV15	TRBJ2-5	TGTGCCACCAGCAGAGATCCGGGCCAGGCGGAGACCCAGTACTTC	CATSRDPGQAETQYF
.	13	TRBD2	TRBV24-1	TRBJ2-5	TGTGCCACCAGTGATGGACTAGCGGAGACCCAGTACTTC	CATSDGLAETQYF
.	12	.	TRBV7-9	TRBJ2-1	TGTGCCAGCAGCTTGGGGTGGGATGAGCAGTTCTTC	CASSLGWDEQFF
.	17	.	TRBV10-1	TRBJ2-1	TGCGCCAGCAGTGAGTCAGGCAACCCCACCACGTACGGTGAGCAGTTCTTC	CASSESGNPTTYGEQFF
.	16	.	TRBV11-3	TRBJ1-1	TGTGCCAGCAGCTTAGGCCGGGGCAGGGTGAACACTGAAGCTTTCTTT	CASSLGRGRVNTEAFF
.	16	TRBD1	TRBV10-2	TRBJ1-1	TGCGCCAGCAGTGACCGAGGGGGCTTTGGGAACACTGAAGCTTTCTTT	CASSDRGGFGNTEAFF
.	12	.	TRBV18	TRBJ2-2	TGTGCCAGCTCCCCCACCACCGGGGAGCTGTTTTTT	CASSPTTGELFF
once	12	TRBD1	TRBV29-1	TRBJ2-7	TGCAGCGCCGGGACAGGTTACTACGAGCAGTACTTC	CSAGTGYYEQYF
few	15	.	TRBV6-5	TRBJ2-3	TGTGCCAGCAGCCTAGGACAAGCCCGCACAGATACGCAGTATTTT	CASSLGQARTDTQYF
.	17	.	TRBV18	TRBJ1-2	TGTGCCAGCTCACCACCATATACAGGGTTACACGGGGATGGCTACACCTTC	CASSPPYTGLHGDGYTF
.	12	.	TRBV5-1	TRBJ2-7	TGCGCCAGCAGCTTGGGACGGTACGAGCAGTACTTC	CASSLGRYEQYF
.	15	.	TRBV30	TRBJ1-5	TGTGCCTGGAGTCCTGACATGGCGTCCAATCAGCCCCAGCATTTT	CAWSPDMASNQPQHF
.	16	.	TRBV5-1	TRBJ1-1	TGCGCCAGCAGCTTGGTTGGGGCTTCGGGGAATACTGAAGCTTTCTTT	CASSLVGASGNTEAFF
few	14	TRBD1	TRBV19	TRBJ2-3	TGTGCCAGTAGTCGGGACAGGGCCAGCGATACGCAGTATTTT	CASSRDRASDTQYF
.	14	TRBD1	TRBV27	TRBJ1-2	TGTGCCACCAGAACCGGGACAGACTTCTATGGCTACACCTTC	CATRTGTDFYGYTF
.	19	.	TRBV9	TRBJ2-1	TGTGCCAGCAGCAGGAGGAAGATTGGGGACCGGAGCTCCTACAATGAGCAGTTCTTC	CASSRRKIGDRSSYNEQFF